Listed below are T cell receptor beta chains from one sample, sequenced in a study of lymphopenia after photon versus proton radiotherapy. The table came from immunoSEQ multiplex PCR; TCRdb's copy has only in-frame clones and leaves some out. The sample includes under 20,000 clones, 85% to 95% of them seen just once. Specimen: peripheral blood, collected from a patient treated with photon-based radiotherapy. Every receptor here comes from a man aged 60 to 69 with pancreatic cancer. The CDR3 runs from the conserved cysteine through the conserved F or W. The listing skips clone size in some rows; elsewhere it reads once, few, many or a size class.

v_call clone_size cdr3_aa
TRBV19 NA CASGVSGGNAYEQYF
TRBV5-1 NA CASSLTLGTNYGYTF
TRBV6-6 NA CASSPFPGQGKYEQYF
TRBV7-3 once CASSLGQGQPQHF
TRBV27 NA CASSSYSREQYF
TRBV5-6 NA CASSSNFGMGNTIYF
TRBV18 NA CASSLGGDQPQHF
TRBV7-2 once CASSLEGRTDTQYF
TRBV5-6 NA CASSNLLAKNIQYF
TRBV6-5 NA CASRGPLQETQYF